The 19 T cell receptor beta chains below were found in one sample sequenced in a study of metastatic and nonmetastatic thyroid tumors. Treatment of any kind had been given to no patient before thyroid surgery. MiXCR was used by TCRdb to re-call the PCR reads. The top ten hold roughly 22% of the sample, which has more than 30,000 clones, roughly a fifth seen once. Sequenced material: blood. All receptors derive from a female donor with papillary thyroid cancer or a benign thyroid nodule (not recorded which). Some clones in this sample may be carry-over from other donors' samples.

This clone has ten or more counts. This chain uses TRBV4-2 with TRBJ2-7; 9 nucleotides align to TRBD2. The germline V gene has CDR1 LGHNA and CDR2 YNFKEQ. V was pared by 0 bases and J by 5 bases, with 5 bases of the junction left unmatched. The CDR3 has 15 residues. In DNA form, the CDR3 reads TGTGCCAGCAGCCAAGAGCGGACTAGCGTCCACGAGCAGTACTTC. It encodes CASSQERTSVHEQYF.

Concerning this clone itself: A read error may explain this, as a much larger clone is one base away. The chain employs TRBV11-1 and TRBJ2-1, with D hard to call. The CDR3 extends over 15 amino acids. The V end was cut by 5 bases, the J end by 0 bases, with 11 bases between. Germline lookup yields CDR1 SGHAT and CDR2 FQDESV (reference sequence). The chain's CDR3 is CASSVSMSSYNEQFF. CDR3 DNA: TGTGCCAGCAGCGTTAGCATGAGCTCCTACAATGAGCAGTTCTTC.

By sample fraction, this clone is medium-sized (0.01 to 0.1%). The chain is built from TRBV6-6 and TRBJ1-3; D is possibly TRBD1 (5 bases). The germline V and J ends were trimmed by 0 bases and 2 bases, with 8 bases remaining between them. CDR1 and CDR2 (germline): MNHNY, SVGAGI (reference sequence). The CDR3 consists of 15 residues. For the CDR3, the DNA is TGTGCCAGCAGTTACTCGAGGGGACCTGGAAACACCATATATTTT. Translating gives CASSYSRGPGNTIYF.

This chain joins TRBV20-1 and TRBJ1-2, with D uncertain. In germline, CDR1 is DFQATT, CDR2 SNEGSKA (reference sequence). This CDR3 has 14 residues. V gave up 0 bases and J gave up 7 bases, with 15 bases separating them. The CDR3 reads CSARELGEAGGYTF. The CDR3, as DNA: TGCAGTGCTAGAGAATTGGGTGAAGCGGGTGGCTACACCTTC.

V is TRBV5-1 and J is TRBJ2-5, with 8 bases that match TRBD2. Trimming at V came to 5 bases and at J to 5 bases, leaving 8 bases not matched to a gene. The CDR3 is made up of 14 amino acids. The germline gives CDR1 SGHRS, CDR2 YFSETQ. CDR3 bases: TGCGCCAGCAGTACGGGGGGGAATCAGGAGACCCAGTACTTC. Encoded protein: CASSTGGNQETQYF. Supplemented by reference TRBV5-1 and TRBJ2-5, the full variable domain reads KAGVTQTPRYLIKTRGQQVTLSCSPISGHRSVSWYQQTPGQGLQFLFEYFSETQRNKGNFPGRFSGRQFSNSRSEMNVSTLELGDSALYLCASSTGGNQETQYFGPGTRLLVL.

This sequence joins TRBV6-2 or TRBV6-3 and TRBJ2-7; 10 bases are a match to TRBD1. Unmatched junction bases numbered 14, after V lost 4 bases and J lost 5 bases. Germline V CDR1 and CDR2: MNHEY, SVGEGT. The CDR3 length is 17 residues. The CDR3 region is CASSSLTGGAVDHEQYF. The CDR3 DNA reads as TGTGCCAGCAGTTCCTTGACAGGGGGCGCAGTTGACCACGAGCAGTACTTC.

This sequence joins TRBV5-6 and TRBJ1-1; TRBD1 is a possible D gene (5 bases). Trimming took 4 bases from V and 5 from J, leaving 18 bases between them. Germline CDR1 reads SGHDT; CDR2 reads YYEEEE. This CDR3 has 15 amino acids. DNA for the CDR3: TGTGCCAGCAGCCTGTCCGGGGCCGTTATAACTGAAGCTTTCTTT. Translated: CASSLSGAVITEAFF.

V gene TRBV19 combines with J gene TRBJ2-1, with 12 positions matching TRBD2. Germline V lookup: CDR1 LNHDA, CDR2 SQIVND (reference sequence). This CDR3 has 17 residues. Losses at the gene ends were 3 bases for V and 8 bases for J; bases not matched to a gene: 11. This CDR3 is CASSMNPGLAGIYEQFF. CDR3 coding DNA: TGTGCCAGTAGTATGAATCCGGGACTAGCGGGCATTTATGAGCAGTTCTTC. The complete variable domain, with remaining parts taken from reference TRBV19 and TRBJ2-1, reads DGGITQSPKYLFRKEGQNVTLSCEQNLNHDAMYWYRQDPGQGLRLIYYSQIVNDFQKGDIAEGYSVSREKKESFPLTVTSAQKNPTAFYLCASSMNPGLAGIYEQFFGPGTRLTVL.

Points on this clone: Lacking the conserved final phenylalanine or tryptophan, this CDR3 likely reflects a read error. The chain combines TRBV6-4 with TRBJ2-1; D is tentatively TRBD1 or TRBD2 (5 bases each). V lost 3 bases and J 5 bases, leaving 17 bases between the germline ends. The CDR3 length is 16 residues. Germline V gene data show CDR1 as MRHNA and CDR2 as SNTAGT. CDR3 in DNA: TGTGCCAGCAGTGAAATGAGGGGACGCGCTGACAATGAGCAGTTCATC. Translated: CASSEMRGRADNEQFI.

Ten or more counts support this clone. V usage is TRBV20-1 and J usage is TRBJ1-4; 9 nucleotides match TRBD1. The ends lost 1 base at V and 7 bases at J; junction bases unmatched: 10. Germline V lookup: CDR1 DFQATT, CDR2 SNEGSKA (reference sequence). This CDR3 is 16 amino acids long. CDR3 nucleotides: TGCAGTGCTAGAGGACTACCTACAGGGGGCATTGAAAAACTGTTTTTT. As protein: CSARGLPTGGIEKLFF.

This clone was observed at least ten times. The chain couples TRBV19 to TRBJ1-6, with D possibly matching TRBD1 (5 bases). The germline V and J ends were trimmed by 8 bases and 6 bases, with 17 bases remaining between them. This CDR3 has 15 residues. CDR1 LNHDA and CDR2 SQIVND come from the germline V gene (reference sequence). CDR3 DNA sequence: TGTGCCAGTGCACCGGGATGGGGCGGTAATTCACCCCTCCACTTT. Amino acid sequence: CASAPGWGGNSPLHF. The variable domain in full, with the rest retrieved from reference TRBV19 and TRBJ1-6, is DGGITQSPKYLFRKEGQNVTLSCEQNLNHDAMYWYRQDPGQGLRLIYYSQIVNDFQKGDIAEGYSVSREKKESFPLTVTSAQKNPTAFYLCASAPGWGGNSPLHFGNGTRLTVT.

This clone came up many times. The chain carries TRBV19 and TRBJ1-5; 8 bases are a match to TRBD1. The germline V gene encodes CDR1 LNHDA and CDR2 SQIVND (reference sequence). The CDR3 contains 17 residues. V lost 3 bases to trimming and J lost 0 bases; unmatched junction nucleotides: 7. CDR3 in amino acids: CASSIRDRTYSNQPQHF. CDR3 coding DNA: TGTGCCAGTAGTATTAGGGACAGGACCTATAGCAATCAGCCCCAGCATTTT.

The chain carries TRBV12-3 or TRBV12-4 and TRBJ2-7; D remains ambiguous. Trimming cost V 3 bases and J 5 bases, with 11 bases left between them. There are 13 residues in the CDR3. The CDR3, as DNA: TGTGCCAGCAGTTTCACCCGTCGGGACGAGCAGTACTTC. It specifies CASSFTRRDEQYF.

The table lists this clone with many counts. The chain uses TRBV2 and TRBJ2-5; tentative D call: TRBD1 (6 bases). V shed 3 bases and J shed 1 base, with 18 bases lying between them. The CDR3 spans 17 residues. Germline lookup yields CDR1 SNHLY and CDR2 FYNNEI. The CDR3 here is CASSDGSRGTIQETQYF. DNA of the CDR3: TGTGCCAGCAGTGATGGGTCACGTGGGACAATCCAAGAGACCCAGTACTTC.

CDR3 region: CSTTRGGTYRDKSSYGYTF. Written as DNA, the CDR3 is TGCAGTACTACCCGCGGGGGTACTTATCGGGATAAAAGTTCCTATGGCTACACCTTC. This chain uses TRBV20-1 with TRBJ1-2, with a tentative D call TRBD1 (5 bases). V shed 8 bases and J shed 4 bases, with 35 bases lying between them. CDR3 length: 19 residues. Germline values: CDR1 DFQATT, CDR2 SNEGSKA (reference sequence).

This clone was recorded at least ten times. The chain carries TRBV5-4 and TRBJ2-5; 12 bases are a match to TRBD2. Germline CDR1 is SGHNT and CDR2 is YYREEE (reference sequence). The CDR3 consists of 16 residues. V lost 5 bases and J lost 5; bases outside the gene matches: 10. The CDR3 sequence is CASRPSGGASRETQYF. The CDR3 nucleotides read TGTGCCAGCAGGCCTAGCGGGGGGGCAAGTCGGGAGACCCAGTACTTC.

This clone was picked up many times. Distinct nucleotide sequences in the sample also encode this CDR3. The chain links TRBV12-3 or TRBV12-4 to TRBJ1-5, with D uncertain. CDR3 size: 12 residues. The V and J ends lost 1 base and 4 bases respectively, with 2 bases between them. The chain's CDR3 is CASSLGNQPQHF. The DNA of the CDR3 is TGTGCCAGCAGTTTAGGGAATCAGCCCCAGCATTTT.

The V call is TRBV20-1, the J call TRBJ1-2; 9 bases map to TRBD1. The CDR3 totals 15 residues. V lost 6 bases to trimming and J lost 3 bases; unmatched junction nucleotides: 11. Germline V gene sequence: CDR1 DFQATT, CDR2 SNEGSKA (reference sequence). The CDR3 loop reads CSAKDTGGAYYGYTF. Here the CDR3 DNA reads TGCAGTGCAAAAGATACAGGGGGCGCTTACTATGGCTACACCTTC.

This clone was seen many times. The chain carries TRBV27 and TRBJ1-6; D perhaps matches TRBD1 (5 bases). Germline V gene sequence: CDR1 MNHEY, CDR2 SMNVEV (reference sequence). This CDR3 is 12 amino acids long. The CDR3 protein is CASGTGDSPLHF. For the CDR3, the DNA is TGTGCATCCGGGACGGGGGATTCACCCCTCCACTTT.